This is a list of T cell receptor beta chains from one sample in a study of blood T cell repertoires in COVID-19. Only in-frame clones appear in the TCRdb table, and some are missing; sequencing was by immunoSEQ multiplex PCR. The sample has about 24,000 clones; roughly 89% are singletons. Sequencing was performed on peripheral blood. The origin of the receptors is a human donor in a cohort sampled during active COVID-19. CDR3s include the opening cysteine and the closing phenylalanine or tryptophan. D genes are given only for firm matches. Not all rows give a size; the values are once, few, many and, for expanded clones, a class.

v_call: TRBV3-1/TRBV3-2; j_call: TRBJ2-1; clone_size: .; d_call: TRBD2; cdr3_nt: TGTGCCAGCACTCGCGGGGGACACAATGAGCAGTTCTTC; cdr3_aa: CASTRGGHNEQFF
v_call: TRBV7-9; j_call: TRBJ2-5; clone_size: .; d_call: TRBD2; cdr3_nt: TGTGCCAGCAGCCCTACTAGCGGGAAAGAGACCCAGTACTTC; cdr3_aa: CASSPTSGKETQYF
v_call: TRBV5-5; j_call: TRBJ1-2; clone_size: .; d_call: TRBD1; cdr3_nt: TGTGCCAGCAGCTTGGATTGGACAGGGATACCCTATGGCTACACCTTC; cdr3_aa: CASSLDWTGIPYGYTF
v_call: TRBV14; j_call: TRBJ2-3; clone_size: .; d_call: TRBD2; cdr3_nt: TGTGCCAGCAGCCGACAGCTAGCGGCCACAGATACGCAGTATTTT; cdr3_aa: CASSRQLAATDTQYF
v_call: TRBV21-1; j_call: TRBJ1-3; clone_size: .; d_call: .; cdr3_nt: TGTGCCAGCAGCAGGTCAGGGTTAGTCAGGACGATCTCTGGAAACACCATATATTTT; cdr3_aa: CASSRSGLVRTISGNTIYF
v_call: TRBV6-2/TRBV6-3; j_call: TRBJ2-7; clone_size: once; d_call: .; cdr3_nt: TGTGCCAGCAGTTATACGGGCGAGCAGTACTTC; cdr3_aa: CASSYTGEQYF
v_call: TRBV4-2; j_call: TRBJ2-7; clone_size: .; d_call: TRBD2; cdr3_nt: TGTGCCAGCAGCCAGGGACTAGCGGGAGGAAACGAGCAGTACTTC; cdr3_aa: CASSQGLAGGNEQYF
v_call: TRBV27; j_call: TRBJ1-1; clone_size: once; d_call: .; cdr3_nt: TGTGCCAGCAGCTTTGACGGGATGAACACTGAAGCTTTCTTT; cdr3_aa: CASSFDGMNTEAFF
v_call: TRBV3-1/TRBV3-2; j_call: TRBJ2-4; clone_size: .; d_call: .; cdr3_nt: TGTGCCAGCAGCCAAGTTTTAGCGGCTTCAAATGTTCAGTACTTC; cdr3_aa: CASSQVLAASNVQYF
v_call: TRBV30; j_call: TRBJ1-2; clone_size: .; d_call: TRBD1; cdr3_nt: TGTGCCTGGTCAGGGGGAGTGGGTGGCTACACCTTC; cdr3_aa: CAWSGGVGGYTF
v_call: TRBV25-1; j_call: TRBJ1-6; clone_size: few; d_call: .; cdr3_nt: TGTGCCAGCAGTGAAACAGGGTTTTCACCCCTCCACTTT; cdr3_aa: CASSETGFSPLHF
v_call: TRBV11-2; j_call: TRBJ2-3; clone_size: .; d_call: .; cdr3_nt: TGTGCCAGCAGCTTACTGCCGCTAGCCAACACAGATACGCAGTATTTT; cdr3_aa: CASSLLPLANTDTQYF
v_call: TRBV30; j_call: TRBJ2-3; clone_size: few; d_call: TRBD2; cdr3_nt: TGTGCCTGGAGTGTACTGCCTAGCGGGGTAAGGTATTTT; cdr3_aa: CAWSVLPSGVRYF
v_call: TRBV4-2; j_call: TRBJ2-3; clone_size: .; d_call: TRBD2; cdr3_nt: TGTGCCAGCAGCGAGGGGACTAGCGGGACGAGCACAGATACGCAGTATTTT; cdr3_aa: CASSEGTSGTSTDTQYF
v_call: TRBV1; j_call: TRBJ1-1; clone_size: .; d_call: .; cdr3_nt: TGCACCAGCGGGCCGCGGGCGAACACTGAAGCTTTCTTT; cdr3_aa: CTSGPRANTEAFF
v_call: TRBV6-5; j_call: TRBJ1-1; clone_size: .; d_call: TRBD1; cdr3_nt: TGTGCCAGCAGTACCCGGACAGGGGAAGCTTTCTTT; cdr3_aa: CASSTRTGEAFF
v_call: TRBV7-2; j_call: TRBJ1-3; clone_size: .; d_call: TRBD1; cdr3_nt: TGTGCCAGCAGCGTAATGGGGACAGGCTCTGGAAACACCATATATTTT; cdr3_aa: CASSVMGTGSGNTIYF
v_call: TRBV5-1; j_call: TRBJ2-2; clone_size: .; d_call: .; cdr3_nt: TGCGCCAGCAGCTTGGCGCTGGGGGCCTTCCCCGGGGAGCTGTTTTTT; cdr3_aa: CASSLALGAFPGELFF
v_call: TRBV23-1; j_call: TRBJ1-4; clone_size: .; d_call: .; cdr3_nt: TGCGCCAGCAGTCAACTTCCCAGGGGAAGGGAAAAACTGTTTTTT; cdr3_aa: CASSQLPRGREKLFF
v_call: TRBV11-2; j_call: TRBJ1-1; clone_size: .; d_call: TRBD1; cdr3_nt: TGTGCCAGCAGTAAAACAGGGGGCCCTGAAGCTTTCTTT; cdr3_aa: CASSKTGGPEAFF
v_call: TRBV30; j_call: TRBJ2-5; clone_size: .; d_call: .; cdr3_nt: TGTGCCTGGGCCCTGACAGTTGAAGAGACCCAGTACTTC; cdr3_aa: CAWALTVEETQYF
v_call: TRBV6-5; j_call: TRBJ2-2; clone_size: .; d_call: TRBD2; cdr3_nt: TGTGCCAGCAGACCGACGGGGGGATCCGGGGAGCTGTTTTTT; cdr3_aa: CASRPTGGSGELFF
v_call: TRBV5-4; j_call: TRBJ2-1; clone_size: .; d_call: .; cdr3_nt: TGTGCCAGCAGCTTGGCCGGGCAGGGAATTCGCGGTGAGCAGTTCTTC; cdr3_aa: CASSLAGQGIRGEQFF
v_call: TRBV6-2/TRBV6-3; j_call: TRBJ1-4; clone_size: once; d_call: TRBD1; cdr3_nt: TGTGCCAGCAGTTACCCGAAGTACAGGGGGCGAAGTGAAAAACTGTTTTTT; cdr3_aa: CASSYPKYRGRSEKLFF
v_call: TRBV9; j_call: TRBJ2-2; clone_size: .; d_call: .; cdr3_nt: TGTGCCAGCAGCGTAGCCGGGGGACCCCTTTTTTACGGGGAGCTGTTTTTT; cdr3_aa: CASSVAGGPLFYGELFF
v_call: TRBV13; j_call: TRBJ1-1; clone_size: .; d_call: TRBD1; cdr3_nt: TGTGCCAGCAGCTTAAAAGGGGACAGGACCCCGAACACTGAAGCTTTCTTT; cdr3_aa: CASSLKGDRTPNTEAFF
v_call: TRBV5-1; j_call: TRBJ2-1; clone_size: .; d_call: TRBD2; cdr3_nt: TGCGCCAGCAGCGATCCGCGACTAGCGGCTAATGAGCAGTTCTTC; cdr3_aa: CASSDPRLAANEQFF
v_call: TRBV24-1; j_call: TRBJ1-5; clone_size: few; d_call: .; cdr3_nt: TGTGCCACCAGTGCCGGGGGGGGTTATCAGCCCCAGCATTTT; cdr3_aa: CATSAGGGYQPQHF
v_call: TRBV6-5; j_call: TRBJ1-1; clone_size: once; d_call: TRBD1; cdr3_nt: TGTGCCAGCAGTTACGGAGGGACAGGGGACACTGAAGCTTTCTTT; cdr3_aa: CASSYGGTGDTEAFF
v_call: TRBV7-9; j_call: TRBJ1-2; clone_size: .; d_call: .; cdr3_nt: TGTGCCAGCAGCTTAGAAAGGAGCTATGGCTACACCTTC; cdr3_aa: CASSLERSYGYTF
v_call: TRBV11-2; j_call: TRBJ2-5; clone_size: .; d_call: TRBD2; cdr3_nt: TGTGCCAGCAGCTGGGCAGCGGGGGCCCGTGAGACCCAGTACTTC; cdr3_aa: CASSWAAGARETQYF
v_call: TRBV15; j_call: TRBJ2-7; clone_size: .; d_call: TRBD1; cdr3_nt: TGTGCCACCAGCAACGACAGGGGGCCCTACGAGCAGTACTTC; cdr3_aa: CATSNDRGPYEQYF